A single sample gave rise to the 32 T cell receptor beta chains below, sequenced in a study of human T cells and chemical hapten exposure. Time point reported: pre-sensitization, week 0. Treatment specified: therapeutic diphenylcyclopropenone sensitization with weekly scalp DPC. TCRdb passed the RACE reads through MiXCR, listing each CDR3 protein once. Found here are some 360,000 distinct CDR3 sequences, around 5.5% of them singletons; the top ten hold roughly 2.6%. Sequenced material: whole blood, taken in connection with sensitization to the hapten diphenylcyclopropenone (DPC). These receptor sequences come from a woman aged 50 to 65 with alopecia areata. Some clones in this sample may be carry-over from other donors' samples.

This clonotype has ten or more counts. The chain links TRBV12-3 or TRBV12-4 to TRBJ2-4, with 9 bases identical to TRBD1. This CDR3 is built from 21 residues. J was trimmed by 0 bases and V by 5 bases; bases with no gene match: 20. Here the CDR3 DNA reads TGTGCCAGCAGTCGAGGGACTTACAGGGGGCGTTTTCCCTTAGCCAAAAACATTCAGTACTTC. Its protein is CASSRGTYRGRFPLAKNIQYF.

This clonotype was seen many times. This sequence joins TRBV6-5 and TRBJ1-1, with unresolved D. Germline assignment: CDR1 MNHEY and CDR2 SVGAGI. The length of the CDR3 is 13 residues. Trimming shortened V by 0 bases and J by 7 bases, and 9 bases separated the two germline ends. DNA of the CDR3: TGTGCCAGCAGTTACTCAAAGGCAAATGAAGCTTTCTTT. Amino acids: CASSYSKANEAFF.

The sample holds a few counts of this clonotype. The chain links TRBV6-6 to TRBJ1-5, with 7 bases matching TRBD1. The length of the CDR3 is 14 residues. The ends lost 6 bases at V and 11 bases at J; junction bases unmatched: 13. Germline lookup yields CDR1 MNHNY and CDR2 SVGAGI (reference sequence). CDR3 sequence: CASSFGTAEGAQHF. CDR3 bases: TGTGCCAGCAGCTTCGGGACAGCTGAGGGGGCCCAGCATTTT.

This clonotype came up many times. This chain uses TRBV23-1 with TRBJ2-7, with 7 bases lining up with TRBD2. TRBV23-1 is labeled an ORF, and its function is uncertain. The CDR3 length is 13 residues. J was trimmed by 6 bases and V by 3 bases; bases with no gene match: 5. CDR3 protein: CASSQVGGCEQYF. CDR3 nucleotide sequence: TGCGCCAGCAGTCAGGTGGGAGGGTGCGAGCAGTACTTC.

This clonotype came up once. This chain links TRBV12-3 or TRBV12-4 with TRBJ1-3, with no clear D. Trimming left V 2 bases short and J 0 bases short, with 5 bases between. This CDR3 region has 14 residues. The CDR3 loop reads CASSLMGSGNTIYF. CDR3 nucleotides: TGTGCCAGCAGTTTAATGGGCTCTGGAAACACCATATATTTT.

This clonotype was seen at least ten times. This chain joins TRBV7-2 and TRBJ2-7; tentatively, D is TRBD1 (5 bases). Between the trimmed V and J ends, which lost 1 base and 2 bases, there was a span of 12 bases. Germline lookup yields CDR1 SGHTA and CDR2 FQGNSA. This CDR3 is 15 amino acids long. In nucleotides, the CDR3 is TGTGCCAGCAGCTTAGTTGGCGACAGTCCCTACGAGCAGTACTTC. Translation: CASSLVGDSPYEQYF.

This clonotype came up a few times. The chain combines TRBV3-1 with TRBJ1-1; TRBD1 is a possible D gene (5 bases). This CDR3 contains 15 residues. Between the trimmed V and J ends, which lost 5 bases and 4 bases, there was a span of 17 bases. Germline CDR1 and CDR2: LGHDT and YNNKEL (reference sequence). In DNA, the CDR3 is TGTGCCAGCAGCGGGGAGGATGGGGGTCCCACTGAAGCTTTCTTT. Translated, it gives CASSGEDGGPTEAFF.

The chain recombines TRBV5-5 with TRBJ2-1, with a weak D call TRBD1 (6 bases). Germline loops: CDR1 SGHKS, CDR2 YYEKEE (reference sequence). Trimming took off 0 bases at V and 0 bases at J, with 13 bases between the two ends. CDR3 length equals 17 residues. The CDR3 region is CASSLGQVGRSYNEQFF. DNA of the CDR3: TGTGCCAGCAGCTTGGGACAGGTCGGGCGCTCCTACAATGAGCAGTTCTTC.

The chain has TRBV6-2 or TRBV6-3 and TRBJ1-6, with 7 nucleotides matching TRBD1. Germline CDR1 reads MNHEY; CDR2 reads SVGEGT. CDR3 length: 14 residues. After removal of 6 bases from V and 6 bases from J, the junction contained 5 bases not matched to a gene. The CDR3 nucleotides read TGTGCCAGCAGACCCGGGACAGTTAATTCACCCCTCCACTTT. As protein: CASRPGTVNSPLHF.

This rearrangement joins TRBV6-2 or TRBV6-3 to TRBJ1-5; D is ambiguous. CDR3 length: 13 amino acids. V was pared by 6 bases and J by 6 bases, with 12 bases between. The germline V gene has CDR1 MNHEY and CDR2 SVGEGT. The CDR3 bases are TGTGCCAGCAGCCTGGACCACACTCAGCCCCAGCATTTT. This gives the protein CASSLDHTQPQHF.

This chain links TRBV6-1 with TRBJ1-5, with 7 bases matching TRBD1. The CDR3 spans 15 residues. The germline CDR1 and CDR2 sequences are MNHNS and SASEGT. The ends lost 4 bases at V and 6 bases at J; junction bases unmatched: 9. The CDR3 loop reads CASSGTGEWAQPQHF. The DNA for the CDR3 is TGTGCCAGCAGTGGAACAGGGGAATGGGCTCAGCCCCAGCATTTT.

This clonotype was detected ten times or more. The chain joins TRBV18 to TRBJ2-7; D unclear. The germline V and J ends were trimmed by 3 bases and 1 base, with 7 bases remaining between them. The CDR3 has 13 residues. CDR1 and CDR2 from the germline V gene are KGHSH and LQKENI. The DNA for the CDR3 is TGTGCCAGCTCACCCGACGGATCCTACGAGCAGTACTTC. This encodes CASSPDGSYEQYF. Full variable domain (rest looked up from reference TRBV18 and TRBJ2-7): NAGVMQNPRHLVRRRGQEARLRCSPMKGHSHVYWYRQLPEEGLKFMVYLQKENIIDESGMPKERFSAEFPKEGPSILRIQQVVRGDSAAYFCASSPDGSYEQYFGPGTRLTVT.

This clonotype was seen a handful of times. CDR3 sequence reads: CASSLRQGITEAFF. The CDR3 DNA reads TGTGCCAGCAGTTTAAGACAGGGGATCACTGAAGCTTTCTTT. This chain links TRBV27 with TRBJ1-1; 8 bases fit TRBD1. This CDR3 is 14 amino acids long. Germline trimming cut 2 bases from V and 4 bases from J; bases unmatched to any gene: 3. Per germline, CDR1 MNHEY and CDR2 SMNVEV (reference sequence).

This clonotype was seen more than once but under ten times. The CDR3 here is CSAIGNYGYTF. The DNA of the CDR3 is TGCAGTGCTATCGGCAACTATGGCTACACCTTC. The chain joins TRBV20-1 to TRBJ1-2, with no clear D. Germline loops: CDR1 DFQATT, CDR2 SNEGSKA (reference sequence). The V and J ends lost 4 bases and 2 bases respectively, with 5 bases between them. This CDR3 comprises 11 residues.

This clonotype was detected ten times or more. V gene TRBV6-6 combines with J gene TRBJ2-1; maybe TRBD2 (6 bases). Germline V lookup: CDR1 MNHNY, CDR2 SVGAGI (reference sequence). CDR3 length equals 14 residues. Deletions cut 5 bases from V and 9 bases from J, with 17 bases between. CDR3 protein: CASSGTAGVGEQFF. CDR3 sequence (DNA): TGTGCCAGCAGTGGGACTGCCGGAGTCGGTGAGCAGTTCTTC.

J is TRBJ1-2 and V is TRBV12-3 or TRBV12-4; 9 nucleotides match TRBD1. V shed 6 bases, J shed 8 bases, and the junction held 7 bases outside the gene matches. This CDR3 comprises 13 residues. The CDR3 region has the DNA TGTGCCAGCAGCCCGAACAGGGGGCAGGGCTACACCTTC. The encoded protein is CASSPNRGQGYTF.

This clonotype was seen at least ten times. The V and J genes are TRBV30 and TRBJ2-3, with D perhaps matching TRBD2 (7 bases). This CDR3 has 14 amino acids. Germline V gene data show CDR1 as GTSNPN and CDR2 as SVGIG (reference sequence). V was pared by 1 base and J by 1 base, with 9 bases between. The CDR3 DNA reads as TGTGCCTGGAGTGACGGGGGGCGCACAGATACGCAGTATTTT. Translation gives CAWSDGGRTDTQYF. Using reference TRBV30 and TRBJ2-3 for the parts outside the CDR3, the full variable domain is SQTIHQWPATLVQPVGSPLSLECTVEGTSNPNLYWYRQAAGRGLQLLFYSVGIGQISSEVPQNLSASRPQDRQFILSSKKLLLSDSGFYLCAWSDGGRTDTQYFGPGTRLTVL.

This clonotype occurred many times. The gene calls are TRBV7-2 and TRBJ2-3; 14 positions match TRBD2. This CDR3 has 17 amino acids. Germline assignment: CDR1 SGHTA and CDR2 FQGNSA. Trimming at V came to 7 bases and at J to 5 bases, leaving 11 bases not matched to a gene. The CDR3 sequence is CASNSVPGLAGVDTQYF. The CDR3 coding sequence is TGTGCCAGCAACTCCGTACCGGGACTAGCGGGAGTAGATACGCAGTATTTT.

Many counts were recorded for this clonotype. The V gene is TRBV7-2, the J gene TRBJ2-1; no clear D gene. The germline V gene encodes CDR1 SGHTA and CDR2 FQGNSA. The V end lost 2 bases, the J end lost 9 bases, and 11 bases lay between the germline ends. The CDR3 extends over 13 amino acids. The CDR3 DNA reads TGTGCCAGCAGCTTATCCCCCCTCCTTGAGCAGTTCTTC. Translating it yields CASSLSPLLEQFF.

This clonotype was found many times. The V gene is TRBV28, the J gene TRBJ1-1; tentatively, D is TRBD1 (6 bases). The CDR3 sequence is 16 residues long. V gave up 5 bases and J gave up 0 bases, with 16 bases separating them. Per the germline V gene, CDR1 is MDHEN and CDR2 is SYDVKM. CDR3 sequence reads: CASSPTGKGMNTEAFF. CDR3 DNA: TGTGCCAGCAGTCCCACAGGGAAGGGGATGAACACTGAAGCTTTCTTT.

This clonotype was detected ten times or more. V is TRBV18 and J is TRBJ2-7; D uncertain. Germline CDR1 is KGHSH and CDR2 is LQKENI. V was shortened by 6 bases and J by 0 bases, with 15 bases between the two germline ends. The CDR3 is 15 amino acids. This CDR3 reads CASSPGLGSSYEQYF. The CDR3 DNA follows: TGTGCCAGCTCCCCCGGTTTGGGTAGCTCCTACGAGCAGTACTTC.

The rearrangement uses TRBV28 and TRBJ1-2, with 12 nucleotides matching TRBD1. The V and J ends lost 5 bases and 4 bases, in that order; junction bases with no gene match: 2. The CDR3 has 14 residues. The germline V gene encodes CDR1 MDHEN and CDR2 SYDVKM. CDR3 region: CASSGGQGAYGYTF. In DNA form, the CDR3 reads TGTGCCAGCAGTGGGGGACAGGGGGCCTATGGCTACACCTTC.

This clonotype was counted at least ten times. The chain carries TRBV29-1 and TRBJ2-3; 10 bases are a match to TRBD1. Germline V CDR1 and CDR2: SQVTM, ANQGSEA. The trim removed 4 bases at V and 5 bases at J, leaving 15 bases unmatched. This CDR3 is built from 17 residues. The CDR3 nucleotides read TGCAGCGTTGTGGGCCCCGGACTTGGACAGGGGGTAGATACGCAGTATTTT. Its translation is CSVVGPGLGQGVDTQYF.

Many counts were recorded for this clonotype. DNA for the CDR3: TGCAGTGCTGACAGGGATAGGGAGACCCAGTACTTC. Residues: CSADRDRETQYF. The chain uses TRBV20-1 and TRBJ2-5; 7 bases are a match to TRBD1. The germline CDR1 and CDR2 sequences are DFQATT and SNEGSKA (reference sequence). The CDR3 runs 12 residues. V dropped 5 bases and J dropped 5; count of bases not matched to a gene: 5.

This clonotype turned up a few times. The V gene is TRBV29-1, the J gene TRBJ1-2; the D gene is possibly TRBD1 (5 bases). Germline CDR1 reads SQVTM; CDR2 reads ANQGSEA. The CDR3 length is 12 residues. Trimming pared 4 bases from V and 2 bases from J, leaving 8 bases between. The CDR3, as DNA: TGCAGCGTTGGGGACGAAAACTATGGCTACACCTTC. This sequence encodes CSVGDENYGYTF. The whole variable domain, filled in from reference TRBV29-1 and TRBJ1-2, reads SAVISQKPSRDICQRGTSLTIQCQVDSQVTMMFWYRQQPGQSLTLIATANQGSEATYESGFVIDKFPISRPNLTFSTLTVSNMSPEDSSIYLCSVGDENYGYTFGSGTRLTVV.

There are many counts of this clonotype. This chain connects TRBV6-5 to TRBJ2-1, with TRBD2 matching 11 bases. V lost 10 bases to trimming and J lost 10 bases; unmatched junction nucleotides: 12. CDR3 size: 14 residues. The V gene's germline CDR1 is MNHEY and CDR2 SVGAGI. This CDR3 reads CATNQLAGAGEQFF. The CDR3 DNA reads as TGTGCCACGAATCAACTAGCGGGAGCAGGGGAGCAGTTCTTC.

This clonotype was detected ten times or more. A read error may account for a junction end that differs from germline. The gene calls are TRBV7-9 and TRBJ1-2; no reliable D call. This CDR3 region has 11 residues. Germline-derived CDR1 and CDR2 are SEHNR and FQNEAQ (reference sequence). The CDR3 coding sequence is TGTGCCAGCAGCTTAGAGGCGGGCTGCACCTTC. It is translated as CASSLEAGCTF.

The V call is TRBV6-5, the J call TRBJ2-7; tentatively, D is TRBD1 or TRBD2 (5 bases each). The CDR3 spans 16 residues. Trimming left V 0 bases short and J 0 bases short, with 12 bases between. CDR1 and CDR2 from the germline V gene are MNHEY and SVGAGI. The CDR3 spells CASSYSGAGSSYEQYF. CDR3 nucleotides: TGTGCCAGCAGTTACTCAGGGGCAGGGAGCTCCTACGAGCAGTACTTC.

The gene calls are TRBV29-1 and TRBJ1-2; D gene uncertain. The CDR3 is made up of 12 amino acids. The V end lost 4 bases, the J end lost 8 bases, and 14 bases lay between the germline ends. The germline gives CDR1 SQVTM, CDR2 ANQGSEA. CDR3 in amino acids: CSVGSLPGGYTF. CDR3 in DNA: TGCAGCGTTGGCTCCCTCCCAGGAGGCTACACCTTC.

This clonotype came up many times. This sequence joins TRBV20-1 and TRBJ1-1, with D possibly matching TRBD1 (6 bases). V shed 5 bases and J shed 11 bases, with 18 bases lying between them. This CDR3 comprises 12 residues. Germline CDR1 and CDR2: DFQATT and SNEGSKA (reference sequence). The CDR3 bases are TGCAGTGCTCCCTTGGGGGGGCCGAGTGCTTTCTTT. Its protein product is CSAPLGGPSAFF.

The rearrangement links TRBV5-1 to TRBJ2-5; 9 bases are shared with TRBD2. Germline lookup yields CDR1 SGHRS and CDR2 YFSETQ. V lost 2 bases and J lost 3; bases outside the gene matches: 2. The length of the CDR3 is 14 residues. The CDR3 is CASSFGTSKETQYF. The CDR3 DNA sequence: TGCGCCAGCAGCTTTGGGACTAGCAAAGAGACCCAGTACTTC.

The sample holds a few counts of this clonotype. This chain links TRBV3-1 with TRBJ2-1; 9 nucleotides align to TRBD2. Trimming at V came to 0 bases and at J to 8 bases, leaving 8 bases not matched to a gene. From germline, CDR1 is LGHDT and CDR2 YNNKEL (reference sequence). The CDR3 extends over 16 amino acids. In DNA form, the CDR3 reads TGTGCCAGCAGCCAAGATAGGCTAGCGGGATGGGATGAGCAGTTCTTC. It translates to CASSQDRLAGWDEQFF.